The 13 T cell receptor beta chains reported below all come from one sample, sequenced in a study of shared clonotypes between healthy human individuals. Assay: immunoSEQ multiplex PCR; the TCRdb copy retains only in-frame clones and omits some. This sample has about 1 million clones, with around four fifths found just once. Sequenced material: memory CD4+ T cells sorted from blood. Sample subset: CD45RA-negative fraction. The receptors were gathered from a young man in good health.

V is TRBV13 and J is TRBJ2-7; D is possibly TRBD1 (5 bases). Germline CDR1 PRHDT, CDR2 FYEKMQ (reference sequence). V shed 5 bases and J shed 1 base, with 18 bases lying between them. This CDR3 contains 16 residues. The CDR3 DNA is TGTGCCAGCAGCCAAACGACAGAATGGGGTTCCTACGAGCAGTACTTC. Its protein product is CASSQTTEWGSYEQYF.

Comment on this clone: It may be a read error: a sequence one base away is much more abundant. The CDR3 here is CASRIGSGQEAQYF. Here the CDR3 DNA reads TGTGCCAGCAGGATCGGTAGCGGGCAAGAGGCCCAGTACTTC. The chain joins TRBV25-1 to TRBJ2-5, with 7 bases that match TRBD2. The CDR3 loop spans 14 amino acids. CDR1 and CDR2 (germline): MGHDK, SYGVNS. The full variable domain, with the rest looked up from reference TRBV25-1 and TRBJ2-5, is EADIYQTPRYLVIGTGKKITLECSQTMGHDKMYWYQQDPGMELHLIHYSYGVNSTEKGDLSSESTVSRIRTEHFPLTLESARPSHTSQYLCASRIGSGQEAQYFGPGTRLLVL.

This clone was seen once. The chain employs TRBV5-4 and TRBJ1-1, with D possibly TRBD1 on 5 matching bases. Germline loops: CDR1 SGHNT, CDR2 YYREEE (reference sequence). V was cut by 3 bases and J by 5 bases, with 14 bases left in between. The CDR3 contains 14 residues. CDR3: CASSSLGQWTEAFF. In DNA form, the CDR3 reads TGTGCCAGCAGCTCTTTGGGGCAGTGGACTGAAGCTTTCTTT.

This chain links TRBV5-5 with TRBJ1-5, with a possible D match to TRBD1 (5 bases). This CDR3 has 15 amino acids. Per germline, CDR1 SGHKS and CDR2 YYEKEE (reference sequence). Trimming pared 2 bases from V and 5 bases from J, leaving 14 bases between. The CDR3 is CASSLGAGTHQPQHF. The CDR3 DNA is TGTGCCAGCAGCTTAGGTGCCGGGACCCATCAGCCCCAGCATTTT.

The chain recombines TRBV19 with TRBJ2-3; D perhaps matches TRBD1 (5 bases). CDR1 and CDR2 from the germline V gene are LNHDA and SQIVND (reference sequence). The V gene lost 1 base and the J gene lost 7 bases, with 9 bases spanning the gap. The CDR3 consists of 13 residues. The CDR3 region has the DNA TGTGCCAGTAGTATAGCACAGGATAATACGCAGTATTTT. Its protein is CASSIAQDNTQYF.

The chain recombines TRBV11-2 with TRBJ2-7; no clear D gene. Per germline, CDR1 SGHAT and CDR2 FQNNGV. The CDR3 runs 13 residues. Trimming pared 0 bases from V and 6 bases from J, leaving 9 bases between. CDR3 DNA: TGTGCCAGCAGCTTAGATCTTAGTCGCGAGCAGTACTTC. Translation: CASSLDLSREQYF.

The chain carries TRBV30 and TRBJ2-1, with D perhaps TRBD2 (5 bases). Looked up from germline, CDR1 is GTSNPN and CDR2 is SVGIG (reference sequence). V lost 4 bases and J lost 4, with 14 bases in between. The CDR3 is 14 residues long. CDR3 residues: CAWTFWRIYNEQFF. DNA of the CDR3: TGTGCCTGGACTTTTTGGAGGATTTACAATGAGCAGTTCTTC.

At least ten counts were recorded for this clone. This rearrangement joins TRBV7-9 to TRBJ2-7; D might be TRBD2 (6 bases). In germline, CDR1 is SEHNR, CDR2 FQNEAQ (reference sequence). Trimming took 5 bases from V and 3 from J, leaving 11 bases between them. There are 13 residues in the CDR3. CDR3 bases: TGTGCCAGCAGCCCAGGACTACTCTACGAGCAGTACTTC. Translating gives CASSPGLLYEQYF. Using reference TRBV7-9 and TRBJ2-7 for the parts outside the CDR3, the full variable domain is DTGVSQNPRHKITKRGQNVTFRCDPISEHNRLYWYRQTLGQGPEFLTYFQNEAQLEKSRLLSDRFSAERPKGSFSTLEIQRTEQGDSAMYLCASSPGLLYEQYFGPGTRLTVT.

The chain recombines TRBV7-4 with TRBJ2-7; 8 positions agree with TRBD1. The CDR3 covers 19 residues. V dropped 1 base and J dropped 0; count of bases not matched to a gene: 14. Germline V gene data show CDR1 as SGHVT and CDR2 as SQSDAQ. DNA of the CDR3: TGTGCCAGCAGCTTAGTGAGAAACACGGACAGGGAAAGCTCCTACGAGCAGTACTTC. It yields the protein CASSLVRNTDRESSYEQYF.

At least ten counts were recorded for this clone. The V call is TRBV30, the J call TRBJ2-1; 12 bases map to TRBD2. V was pared by 1 base and J by 2 bases, with 12 bases of the junction left unmatched. CDR1 GTSNPN and CDR2 SVGIG come from the germline V gene (reference sequence). This CDR3 is 19 amino acids long. This CDR3 is CAWSAPLAGGVVAYNEQFF. CDR3 coding DNA: TGTGCCTGGAGTGCCCCTCTAGCGGGAGGGGTTGTCGCCTACAATGAGCAGTTCTTC.

The chain carries TRBV5-4 and TRBJ1-2; a possible D gene is TRBD1 (5 bases). Trimming removed 4 bases at V and 7 bases at J, with 14 bases between. CDR1 SGHNT and CDR2 YYREEE come from the germline V gene (reference sequence). The CDR3 is 13 amino acids. The CDR3 coding sequence is TGTGCCAGCAGCCCCGTGGACGGGGGTGGCTACACCTTC. Translating it yields CASSPVDGGGYTF.

This clone was observed a handful of times. The CDR3 region is CASSLDSGGSNQPQHF. For the CDR3, the DNA is TGTGCCAGCAGCTTAGACTCGGGCGGTAGCAATCAGCCCCAGCATTTT. This chain joins TRBV7-2 and TRBJ1-5; no clear D. The CDR3 covers 16 residues. V was shortened by 1 base and J by 0 bases, with 10 bases between the two germline ends. Germline V gene data show CDR1 as SGHTA and CDR2 as FQGNSA. The whole variable domain, remainder taken from reference TRBV7-2 and TRBJ1-5, is GAGVSQSPSNKVTEKGKDVELRCDPISGHTALYWYRQSLGQGLEFLIYFQGNSAPDKSGLPSDRFSAERTGGSVSTLTIQRTQQEDSAVYLCASSLDSGGSNQPQHFGDGTRLSIL.

This chain joins TRBV30 and TRBJ1-4; D is unresolved. The CDR3 has 13 residues. Deletions cut 5 bases from V and 7 bases from J, with 14 bases between. Germline V CDR1 and CDR2: GTSNPN, SVGIG (reference sequence). The CDR3 region is CAWAPAWGEKLFF. CDR3 nucleotide sequence: TGTGCCTGGGCGCCGGCCTGGGGTGAAAAACTGTTTTTT.